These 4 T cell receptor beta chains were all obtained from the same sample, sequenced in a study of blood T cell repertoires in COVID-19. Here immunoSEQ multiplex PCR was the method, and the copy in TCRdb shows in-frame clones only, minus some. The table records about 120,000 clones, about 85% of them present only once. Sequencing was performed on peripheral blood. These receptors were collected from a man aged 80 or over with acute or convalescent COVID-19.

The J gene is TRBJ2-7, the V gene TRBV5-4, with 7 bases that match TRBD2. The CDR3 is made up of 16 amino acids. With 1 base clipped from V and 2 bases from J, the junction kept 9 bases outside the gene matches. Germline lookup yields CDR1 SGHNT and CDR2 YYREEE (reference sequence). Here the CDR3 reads CASSLWPLAEAYEQYF. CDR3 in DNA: TGTGCCAGCAGCTTGTGGCCCCTAGCGGAAGCCTACGAGCAGTACTTC.

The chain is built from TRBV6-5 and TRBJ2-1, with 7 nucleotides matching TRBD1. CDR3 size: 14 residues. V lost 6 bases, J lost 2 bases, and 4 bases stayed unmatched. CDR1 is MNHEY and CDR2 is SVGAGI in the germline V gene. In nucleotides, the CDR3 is TGTGCCAGCAGGACGACAGGGACCTACAATGAGCAGTTCTTC. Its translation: CASRTTGTYNEQFF.

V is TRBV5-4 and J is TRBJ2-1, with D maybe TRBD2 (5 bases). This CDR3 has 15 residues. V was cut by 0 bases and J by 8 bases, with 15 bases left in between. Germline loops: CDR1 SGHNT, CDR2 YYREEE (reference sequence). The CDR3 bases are TGTGCCAGCAGCTTGGCCAGAGCGGTAGATGATGAGCAGTTCTTC. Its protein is CASSLARAVDDEQFF. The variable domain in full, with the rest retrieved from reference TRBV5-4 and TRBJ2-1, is ETGVTQSPTHLIKTRGQQVTLRCSSQSGHNTVSWYQQALGQGPQFIFQYYREEENGRGNFPPRFSGLQFPNYSSELNVNALELDDSALYLCASSLARAVDDEQFFGPGTRLTVL.

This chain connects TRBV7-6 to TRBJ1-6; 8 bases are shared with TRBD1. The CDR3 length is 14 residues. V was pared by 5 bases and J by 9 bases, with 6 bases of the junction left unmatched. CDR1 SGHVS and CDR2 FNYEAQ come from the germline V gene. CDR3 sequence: CASSLDRGGSPLHF. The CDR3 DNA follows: TGTGCCAGCAGCCTCGACAGGGGCGGTTCACCCCTCCACTTT.